This TCR beta chain stems from a study of T cells after yellow fever vaccination. General study points: Contamination by abundant bulk-population clonotypes could be present in FACS-sorted repertoires. Post-booster samples contained most primary-vaccination clones (approximately 95% CD4, roughly 88% CD8).

TCRdb analysed the 5' RACE reads with MiXCR anew, one entry per CDR3 protein. The table shows 350,000 or so distinct CDR3 sequences, with around 8.1% occurring only once. This clonotype was observed a handful of times. What it recognizes is unknown. Germline assignment: CDR1 MNHEY and CDR2 SVGEGT. The ends were cut back, 5 bases at V and 5 bases at J, with 19 bases in the middle. The CDR3 covers 16 residues. This chain links TRBV6-2 or TRBV6-3 with TRBJ2-1; D possibly corresponds to TRBD1 (6 bases). This sequence originates from a man aged 18 to 30 who received the YFV17D yellow fever vaccine. This specimen was PBMCs, taken about 49 days after the first yellow fever vaccination. The CDR3 here is CASSAGDKWVNNEQFF. CDR3 sequence (DNA): TGTGCCAGCAGTGCCGGGGACAAATGGGTAAACAATGAGCAGTTCTTC.